This T cell receptor beta chain is drawn from a study of OX40 agonist ivuxolimab in advanced cancers. Across the whole study: Ivuxolimab doses were 0.01, 0.1, 0.3, 1.5, 3 or 10 mg/kg every 2 weeks.

Sequencing was performed with immunoSEQ multiplex PCR; in TCRdb, only in-frame clones are kept and a portion is missing. The sample consists of approximately 76,000 clones, roughly 90% of them appearing once. The CDR3 covers 15 residues. J lost 7 bases, V lost 2 bases, and 9 bases had no gene match. The germline V gene encodes CDR1 KGHSH and CDR2 LQKENI. This TCR derives from an adult with an advanced solid tumor such as melanoma, head and neck, liver or kidney cancer. J is TRBJ2-7 and V is TRBV18, with 9 positions matching TRBD2. The sample consisted of CD4+ or CD8+ T cells sorted from blood, taken in a trial of the OX40 agonist ivuxolimab. The CDR3 reads CASSPRTSAAWEQYF. CDR3 DNA sequence: TGTGCCAGCTCACCAAGGACTAGCGCCGCCTGGGAGCAGTACTTC. Full variable domain (outside the CDR3, taken from reference TRBV18 and TRBJ2-7): NAGVMQNPRHLVRRRGQEARLRCSPMKGHSHVYWYRQLPEEGLKFMVYLQKENIIDESGMPKERFSAEFPKEGPSILRIQQVVRGDSAAYFCASSPRTSAAWEQYFGPGTRLTVT.